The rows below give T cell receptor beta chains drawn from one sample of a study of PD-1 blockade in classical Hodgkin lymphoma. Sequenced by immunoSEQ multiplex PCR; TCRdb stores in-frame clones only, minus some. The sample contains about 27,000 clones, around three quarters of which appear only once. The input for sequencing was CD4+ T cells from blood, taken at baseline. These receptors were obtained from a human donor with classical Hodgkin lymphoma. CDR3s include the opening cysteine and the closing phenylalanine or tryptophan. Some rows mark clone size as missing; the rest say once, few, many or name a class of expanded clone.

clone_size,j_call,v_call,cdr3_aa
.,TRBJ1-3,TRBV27,CASSLPPWTDSGNTIYF
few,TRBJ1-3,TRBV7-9,CASSSNREAGNTIYF
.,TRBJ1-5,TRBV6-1,CASSEAPAVYSNQPQHF
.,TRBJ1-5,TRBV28,CASSFLPGTDYSNQPQHF
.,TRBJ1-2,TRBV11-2,CASSPGWGDYGYTF
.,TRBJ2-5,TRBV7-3,CASSTGLAGEQETQYF
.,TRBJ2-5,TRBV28,CASSDSQETQYF
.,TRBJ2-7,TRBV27,CASSSMDRGVSYEQYF
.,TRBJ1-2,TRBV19,CASSRLRGQGDYGYTF
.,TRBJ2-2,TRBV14,CASSQVSGWAGELFF
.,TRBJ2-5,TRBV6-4,CASSDTPQETQYF
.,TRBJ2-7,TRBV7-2,CASSPRGAEQYF
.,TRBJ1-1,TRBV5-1,CASSRGPGAGTEAFF
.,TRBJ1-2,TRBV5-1,CASSLIQGPSYGYTF
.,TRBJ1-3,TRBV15,CATSKKRQGSSGNTIYF
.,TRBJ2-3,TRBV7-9,CASSLVGRQGSTDTQYF